The 24 T cell receptor beta chains below come from one sample, sequenced in a study of T cell responses to AZD1222 COVID-19 vaccine. TCRdb's copy holds only in-frame clones and misses some; the assay was immunoSEQ multiplex PCR. The table lists 120,000 to 150,000 clones, about nine tenths of them singletons, with around 1.5% in the top ten. The sample consisted of peripheral blood, taken 28 days after the second AZD1222 dose. The receptors here all came from an adult who received the AZD1222 COVID-19 vaccine.

This clone turned up a few times. The chain is built from TRBV19 and TRBJ1-2; D is unclear. The germline V gene encodes CDR1 LNHDA and CDR2 SQIVND (reference sequence). This CDR3 has 11 amino acids. V was cut by 10 bases and J by 1 base, with 7 bases left in between. In DNA form, the CDR3 reads TGTGCCACCGGGCTTAACTATGGCTACACCTTC. Its protein product is CATGLNYGYTF.

The chain carries TRBV30 and TRBJ1-6, with 8 bases that match TRBD1. Per the germline V gene, CDR1 is GTSNPN and CDR2 is SVGIG (reference sequence). The CDR3 has 17 amino acids. V shed 5 bases and J 0 bases; nucleotides not matched to a gene: 9. The CDR3 DNA reads TGTGCCTGGGACAGGGGACAGGCGAACTCCTATAATTCACCCCTCCACTTT. This sequence encodes CAWDRGQANSYNSPLHF.

V gene TRBV6-5 combines with J gene TRBJ2-7, with 9 positions matching TRBD1. The V gene's germline CDR1 is MNHEY and CDR2 SVGAGI. This CDR3 has 15 residues. The trim removed 5 bases at V and 3 bases at J, leaving 8 bases unmatched. The CDR3 DNA is TGTGCCAGCAGTACCCCCGGGACAGGGCTCTACGAGCAGTACTTC. Translating gives CASSTPGTGLYEQYF.

At least ten counts were recorded for this clone. V and J are TRBV19 and TRBJ1-1, with a possible D match to TRBD1 (5 bases). The V and J ends lost 7 bases and 4 bases respectively, with 13 bases between them. The CDR3 is 13 amino acids. CDR1 is LNHDA, CDR2 SQIVND, per germline (reference sequence). CDR3 amino acids: CASIVLGGTEAFF. The CDR3 DNA reads TGTGCCAGTATAGTTCTCGGGGGCACTGAAGCTTTCTTT.

V gene TRBV29-1 combines with J gene TRBJ1-2; 11 bases map to TRBD1. The V gene's germline CDR1 is SQVTM and CDR2 ANQGSEA. With V trimmed by 7 bases and J by 7 bases, 8 bases remained unmatched. CDR3 length: 13 amino acids. Written as DNA, the CDR3 is TGCAGCGCTAGACCGGGACAGGGGGTTGGCTACACCTTC. Amino acid sequence: CSARPGQGVGYTF.

V is TRBV10-3 and J is TRBJ2-7; TRBD2 matches 12 bases. The V gene end was trimmed by 6 bases and the J gene end by 6 bases; junction bases not matched to a gene: 6. This CDR3 has 14 amino acids. Germline loops: CDR1 ENHRY, CDR2 SYGVKD. The CDR3 spells CAISRLAGVVEQYF. The CDR3 nucleotides read TGTGCCATCAGCAGACTAGCGGGAGTGGTCGAGCAGTACTTC.

The chain couples TRBV6-2 or TRBV6-3 to TRBJ2-7; D not certain. CDR1 and CDR2 from the germline V gene are MNHEY and SVGEGT. CDR3 length: 13 residues. V lost 4 bases, J lost 5 bases, and 12 bases lay in between. CDR3 DNA sequence: TGTGCCAGCAGTTTCCTGGCCCGCCACGAGCAGTACTTC. Amino acids: CASSFLARHEQYF.

The chain couples TRBV10-2 to TRBJ2-1; 10 bases agree with TRBD2. This CDR3 has 15 amino acids. Trimming removed 6 bases from V and 13 bases from J; junction bases left unmatched: 15. Germline CDR1 reads WSHSY; CDR2 reads SAAADI. The CDR3 loop is CASSPPERVAGGQFF. In DNA, the CDR3 is TGCGCCAGCAGCCCCCCTGAACGGGTAGCGGGAGGTCAGTTCTTC.

The rearrangement joins TRBV7-3 to TRBJ1-3; D is unresolved. Trimming removed 5 bases from V and 0 bases from J, with 14 bases in between. This CDR3 spans 16 amino acids. Germline CDR1 reads SGHTA; CDR2 reads FQGTGA. CDR3 loop: CASSPDPRGSGNTIYF. The CDR3 DNA reads as TGTGCCAGCAGCCCAGACCCGAGAGGCTCTGGAAACACCATATATTTT.

V is TRBV20-1 and J is TRBJ2-7; D gene uncertain. V was clipped by 0 bases and J by 10 bases, with 10 bases between them. The CDR3 spans 11 residues. The germline V gene has CDR1 DFQATT and CDR2 SNEGSKA (reference sequence). This CDR3 reads CSARDLLAQYF. The CDR3 nucleotides are TGCAGTGCTAGAGATCTGCTGGCCCAGTACTTC.

The chain recombines TRBV5-4 with TRBJ1-1; D gene uncertain. CDR1 and CDR2 (germline): SGHNT, YYREEE (reference sequence). The CDR3 extends over 13 amino acids. V gave up 7 bases and J gave up 5 bases, with 15 bases separating them. The CDR3 is CASRDPVGTEAFF. Here the CDR3 DNA reads TGTGCCAGCCGCGACCCGGTTGGGACTGAAGCTTTCTTT.

This chain joins TRBV19 and TRBJ1-2; D unresolved. Per the germline V gene, CDR1 is LNHDA and CDR2 is SQIVND (reference sequence). The CDR3 is 11 residues long. V was cut by 9 bases and J by 0 bases, with 5 bases left in between. The CDR3 reads CASSANYGYTF. As DNA, the CDR3 is TGTGCCAGCTCAGCTAACTATGGCTACACCTTC.

The rearrangement joins TRBV6-5 to TRBJ1-1; perhaps TRBD1 as D (5 bases). The V gene's germline CDR1 is MNHEY and CDR2 SVGAGI. The CDR3 length is 13 residues. Trimming pared 1 base from V and 6 bases from J, leaving 9 bases between. CDR3 sequence reads: CASSYWGYPEAFF. The CDR3 coding sequence is TGTGCCAGCAGTTACTGGGGGTATCCTGAAGCTTTCTTT.

The rearrangement links TRBV4-1 to TRBJ2-7; 9 nucleotides match TRBD1. The junction had 4 bases not matched to a gene; V was cut back by 2 bases and J by 5 bases. The CDR3 is 14 amino acids. From germline, CDR1 is MGHRA and CDR2 YSYEKL. DNA for the CDR3: TGCGCCAGCAGCCAACAAGGACAGGGGAACGAGCAGTACTTC. Its translation is CASSQQGQGNEQYF.

V is TRBV20-1 and J is TRBJ1-1; D remains ambiguous. The V end lost 8 bases, the J end lost 3 bases, and 10 bases lay between the germline ends. Germline lookup yields CDR1 DFQATT and CDR2 SNEGSKA (reference sequence). The CDR3 length is 11 residues. CDR3 loop: CSCTEYTEAFF. DNA for the CDR3: TGCAGTTGCACTGAGTACACTGAAGCTTTCTTT.

This sequence joins TRBV5-1 and TRBJ2-1; no firm D call. The CDR3 sequence is 11 residues long. Germline V gene lookup returns CDR1 SGHRS and CDR2 YFSETQ. V was shortened by 4 bases and J by 5 bases, with 4 bases between the two germline ends. The CDR3 here is CASSGDNEQFF. The CDR3 DNA is TGCGCCAGCAGCGGGGACAATGAGCAGTTCTTC.

For the CDR3, the DNA is TGTGCCAGCAGCGTAGTTCCGGACAAGGGGAATGAGCAGTTCTTC. Translated, it gives CASSVVPDKGNEQFF. This chain links TRBV9 with TRBJ2-1, with D maybe TRBD1 (5 bases). This CDR3 contains 15 residues. From germline, CDR1 is SGDLS and CDR2 YYNGEE. Deletions cut 0 bases from V and 7 bases from J, with 14 bases between.

The chain has TRBV3-1 (or the pseudogene TRBV3-2) and TRBJ1-1; no firm D call. Trimming took off 1 base at V and 0 bases at J, with 6 bases between the two ends. The germline CDR1 and CDR2 sequences are LGHDT and YNNKEL (reference sequence). The CDR3 runs to 14 residues. CDR3 nucleotides: TGTGCCAGCAGCCAAGCGGGTATGAACACTGAAGCTTTCTTT. Translating gives CASSQAGMNTEAFF.

The V gene is TRBV5-4, the J gene TRBJ1-2; TRBD1 matches at 9 bases. CDR3 length: 14 residues. Germline CDR1 reads SGHNT; CDR2 reads YYREEE (reference sequence). The V gene end was trimmed by 1 base and the J gene end by 3 bases; junction bases not matched to a gene: 1. The CDR3 region is CASSLTGGYYGYTF. In DNA form, the CDR3 reads TGTGCCAGCAGCTTGACAGGGGGCTACTATGGCTACACCTTC.

This clone showed up just once. Additional DNA sequences in this sample encode the identical CDR3. The chain has TRBV29-1 and TRBJ2-4; D ambiguous. The CDR3 is made up of 13 amino acids. Trimming removed 5 bases at V and 1 base at J, with 9 bases between. Germline-derived CDR1 and CDR2 are SQVTM and ANQGSEA. The CDR3 protein is CSVLGSAKNIQYF. DNA of the CDR3: TGCAGCGTTCTCGGCAGTGCCAAAAACATTCAGTACTTC.

J is TRBJ2-5 and V is TRBV27, with 7 nucleotides matching TRBD1. In germline, CDR1 is MNHEY, CDR2 SMNVEV (reference sequence). The CDR3 length is 14 residues. The junction had 9 bases not matched to a gene; V was cut back by 6 bases and J by 5 bases. CDR3 bases: TGTGCCAGCAGGCCACAGGGGCCAGTGGAGACCCAGTACTTC. This gives the protein CASRPQGPVETQYF.

This clone was seen more than once but under ten times. The J gene is TRBJ2-7, the V gene TRBV7-9; D possibly corresponds to TRBD1 (6 bases). CDR3 length equals 15 residues. V lost 6 bases and J 7 bases, leaving 22 bases between the germline ends. Germline lookup yields CDR1 SEHNR and CDR2 FQNEAQ (reference sequence). CDR3 DNA sequence: TGTGCCAGCAGTCAGGGGCCCGGACGGCTTCAAGAGCAGTACTTC. This translates into CASSQGPGRLQEQYF.

This clone was seen a handful of times. V is TRBV19 and J is TRBJ1-1, with 7 positions matching TRBD1. V lost 7 bases, J lost 8 bases, and 4 bases stayed unmatched. The CDR3 contains 11 residues. CDR1 is LNHDA and CDR2 is SQIVND in the germline V gene (reference sequence). The CDR3 loop reads CASNLQGEAFF. In DNA, the CDR3 is TGTGCCAGTAATTTACAGGGGGAAGCTTTCTTT.

V gene TRBV7-3 combines with J gene TRBJ2-7; 10 bases map to TRBD1. The germline V gene encodes CDR1 SGHTA and CDR2 FQGTGA. The CDR3 extends over 16 amino acids. V was pared by 6 bases and J by 4 bases, with 12 bases of the junction left unmatched. CDR3 nucleotides: TGTGCCAGCAGGAATCCGGGACAGGGGAGCGGGTACGAGCAGTACTTC. This gives the protein CASRNPGQGSGYEQYF.